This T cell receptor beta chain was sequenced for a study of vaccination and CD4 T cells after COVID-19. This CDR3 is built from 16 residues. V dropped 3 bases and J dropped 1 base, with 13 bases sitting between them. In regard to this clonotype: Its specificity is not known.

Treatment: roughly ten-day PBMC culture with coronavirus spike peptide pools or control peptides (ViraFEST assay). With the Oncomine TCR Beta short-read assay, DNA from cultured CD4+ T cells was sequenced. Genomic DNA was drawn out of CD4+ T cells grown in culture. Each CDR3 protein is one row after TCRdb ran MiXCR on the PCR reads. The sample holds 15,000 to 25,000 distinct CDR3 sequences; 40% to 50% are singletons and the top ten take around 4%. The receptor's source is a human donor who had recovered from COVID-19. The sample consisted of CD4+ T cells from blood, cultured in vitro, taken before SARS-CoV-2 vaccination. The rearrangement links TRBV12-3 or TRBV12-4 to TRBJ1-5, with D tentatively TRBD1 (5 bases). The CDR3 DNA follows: TGTGCCAGCAGTTTCCGACAGATTGAGAGCAATCAGCCCCAGCATTTT. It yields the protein CASSFRQIESNQPQHF.